These T cell receptor beta chains were read from a single sample in a study of T cell responses to AZD1222 COVID-19 vaccine. Here immunoSEQ multiplex PCR was the method, and the copy in TCRdb shows in-frame clones only, minus some. This table holds 90,000 to 100,000 clones, 70% to 90% found once. Sequenced material: peripheral blood, taken on day 0 of AZD1222 vaccination. The receptors stem from an adult in good health. The CDR3 runs from the conserved cysteine through the conserved F or W. A D gene is named only where the DNA matches it firmly. Rows may omit the clone size; those that give it use once, few, many or a size class.

clone_size	v_call	d_call	j_call	cdr3_nt	cdr3_aa
.	TRBV14	.	TRBJ1-2	TGTGCCAGCAGCCAAGCCAGCTATGGCTACACCTTC	CASSQASYGYTF
.	TRBV2	.	TRBJ2-7	TGTGCCAGCAGTCCCTCCTACGAGCAGTACTTC	CASSPSYEQYF
.	TRBV5-6	.	TRBJ2-4	TGTGCCAGCAGCCATCCAGGGGGGGACATTCAGTACTTC	CASSHPGGDIQYF
.	TRBV7-2	.	TRBJ2-5	TGTGCCAGCAGCTTAGGGGTGGAGACCCAGTACTTC	CASSLGVETQYF
.	TRBV7-2	TRBD2	TRBJ2-1	TGTGCCAGCAGCTTAGGGTCTAGCGGGAGGAGTGAGCAGTTCTTC	CASSLGSSGRSEQFF
.	TRBV6-5	.	TRBJ1-1	TGTGCCACCAAGCAGTTGAACACTGAAGCTTTCTTT	CATKQLNTEAFF
.	TRBV2	TRBD2	TRBJ2-1	TGTGCCAGCAGTGTAGCGGGGGTAACCTACAATGAGCAGTTCTTC	CASSVAGVTYNEQFF
.	TRBV24-1	TRBD1	TRBJ2-3	TGTGCCACCAGTGAGCCCCCGGGACAGGGTAGCACAGATACGCAGTATTTT	CATSEPPGQGSTDTQYF
.	TRBV7-3	TRBD1	TRBJ2-7	TGTGCCAGCAGCTCTTCTCCGGGACAGGGGAACGAGCAGTACTTC	CASSSSPGQGNEQYF
.	TRBV6-4	.	TRBJ2-1	TGTGCCAGCAGAGACAGCAACAATGAGCAGTTCTTC	CASRDSNNEQFF
once	TRBV19	.	TRBJ1-1	TGTGCCAGTAGTAGGACATCGGGGGTTATGAACACTGAAGCTTTCTTT	CASSRTSGVMNTEAFF
once	TRBV6-5	.	TRBJ2-1	TGTGCCAGCAGTCACAACAATGAGCAGTTCTTC	CASSHNNEQFF
.	TRBV30	.	TRBJ1-2	TGTGCCTGGAGGGCCGGGGAGGTGAGCTACACCTTC	CAWRAGEVSYTF
.	TRBV27	.	TRBJ1-4	TGTGCCAGCAGTTTATGGGGATCAACTAATGAAAAACTGTTTTTT	CASSLWGSTNEKLFF
.	TRBV6-4	TRBD2	TRBJ2-3	TGTGCCAGCAGTGACGGGGCTAGCGGGAGAGTAGGAGATACGCAGTATTTT	CASSDGASGRVGDTQYF
.	TRBV9	.	TRBJ1-5	TGTGCCAGCAGTCCCGGCGCCCATAGTTCAGGGCCCCAGCATTTT	CASSPGAHSSGPQHF
.	TRBV5-1	TRBD2	TRBJ2-3	TGTGCCAGCAGCGCAACTAGCGGGAGGAGAACAGATACGCAGTATTTT	CASSATSGRRTDTQYF
.	TRBV7-8	.	TRBJ2-5	TGTGCCAGCAGCCCCCTTAGTACCCAGTACTTC	CASSPLSTQYF
once	TRBV7-2	.	TRBJ1-5	TGTGCCAGCAGCCTGGACAGTTATAGCAATCAGCCCCAGCATTTT	CASSLDSYSNQPQHF
.	TRBV2	.	TRBJ1-1	TGTGCCAGCAGTGTATCTACAGGGCACCCTTTCTTT	CASSVSTGHPFF
.	TRBV7-3	TRBD2	TRBJ2-1	TGTGCCAGCAGCCTGAAAGCGGGGACCTACAATGAGCAGTTCTTC	CASSLKAGTYNEQFF
few	TRBV9	TRBD1	TRBJ1-2	TGTGCCAGCAGCGCAGGGGGCTCAGACTATGGCTACACCTTC	CASSAGGSDYGYTF
.	TRBV4-2	.	TRBJ2-7	TGTGCCAGCAGCCCAGACCGTGCCTACGAGCAGTACTTC	CASSPDRAYEQYF
.	TRBV7-9	TRBD2	TRBJ2-1	TGTGCCAGCAGCTGGGGGACTAGTGATGGGCAGTTCTTC	CASSWGTSDGQFF
.	TRBV7-6	TRBD1	TRBJ2-2	TGTGCCAGCAGCCCGGGACAGGGGCACACCGGGGAGCTGTTTTTT	CASSPGQGHTGELFF
.	TRBV4-2	TRBD2	TRBJ2-1	TGTGCCAGCAGCCAGGCTAGCGGGGTAGCCGACAATGAGCAGTTCTTC	CASSQASGVADNEQFF